Following are 23 T cell receptor beta chains from one sample sequenced in a study of shared clonotypes between healthy human individuals. Produced via immunoSEQ multiplex PCR; TCRdb's table is partial and in-frame only. This repertoire shows about 1.1 million clones, 78% found once; its top ten account for around 0.6%. The sample taken for sequencing was memory CD4+ T cells from PBMCs. The subset denotes: CD45RA-negative fraction. The source is a man younger than 35 in good health. Some clones in this sample may be carry-over from other donors' samples.

The rearrangement links TRBV11-2 to TRBJ2-1, with TRBD2 matching over 9 bases. Unmatched junction bases numbered 3, after V lost 1 base and J lost 8 bases. This CDR3 has 14 residues. Germline V gene data show CDR1 as SGHAT and CDR2 as FQNNGV. For the CDR3, the DNA is TGTGCCAGCAGCTTAGCAGCGGGAGGCTATGAGCAGTTCTTC. Amino acids: CASSLAAGGYEQFF.

V is TRBV28 and J is TRBJ1-2, with unresolved D. CDR3 length equals 14 residues. With 7 bases removed from V and 4 bases from J, the gap between germline ends came to 16 bases. Per germline, CDR1 MDHEN and CDR2 SYDVKM. Here the CDR3 reads CASTVPGSGYGYTF. The DNA of the CDR3 is TGTGCCAGCACCGTCCCGGGGAGTGGCTATGGCTACACCTTC.

A note on this clone: This same CDR3 is encoded by further DNA sequences in the sample. The chain uses TRBV5-1 and TRBJ1-5; D unresolved. The CDR3 runs 14 residues. V lost 0 bases, J lost 7 bases, and 11 bases lay in between. The germline CDR1 and CDR2 sequences are SGHRS and YFSETQ. The CDR3 region has the DNA TGCGCCAGCAGCTTGGGCCCCGGAGGACAGCCCCAGCATTTT. This sequence encodes CASSLGPGGQPQHF.

The genes are TRBV29-1 and TRBJ2-7, with TRBD1 as a possible D gene (6 bases). V lost 4 bases and J lost 4, with 14 bases in between. The CDR3 covers 13 residues. Germline V gene data show CDR1 as SQVTM and CDR2 as ANQGSEA. The CDR3 region has the DNA TGCAGCGTTGTAAAGGGGGTAGGGTACGAGCAGTACTTC. Encoded protein: CSVVKGVGYEQYF.

V gene TRBV27 combines with J gene TRBJ2-7; 7 positions match TRBD1. This CDR3 region has 16 residues. Losses at the gene ends were 3 bases for V and 2 bases for J; bases not matched to a gene: 10. Germline V CDR1 and CDR2: MNHEY, SMNVEV (reference sequence). CDR3 sequence: CASSFGPRQGAYEQYF. DNA for the CDR3: TGTGCCAGCAGTTTTGGTCCGCGACAGGGCGCCTACGAGCAGTACTTC.

In regard to this clone: This sample includes further DNA sequences coding for the same CDR3. V and J are TRBV18 and TRBJ1-4; D gene uncertain. Germline loops: CDR1 KGHSH, CDR2 LQKENI. The CDR3 length is 13 residues. V was cut by 2 bases and J by 5 bases, with 6 bases left in between. The CDR3 nucleotides read TGTGCCAGCTCACCAGGCGCAAATGAAAAACTGTTTTTT. Translated, it gives CASSPGANEKLFF. The full variable domain, in which reference TRBV18 and TRBJ1-4 provide the parts outside the CDR3, is NAGVMQNPRHLVRRRGQEARLRCSPMKGHSHVYWYRQLPEEGLKFMVYLQKENIIDESGMPKERFSAEFPKEGPSILRIQQVVRGDSAAYFCASSPGANEKLFFGSGTQLSVL.

Concerning this clone: The sample has other DNA sequences that encode this CDR3 too. This chain connects TRBV11-2 to TRBJ2-3, with unresolved D. The CDR3 contains 13 residues. Germline CDR1 and CDR2: SGHAT and FQNNGV. Trimming left V 0 bases short and J 4 bases short, with 5 bases between. The CDR3: CASSLDRADTQYF. The CDR3 region has the DNA TGTGCCAGCAGCTTAGATAGGGCAGATACGCAGTATTTT. Full variable domain (remainder filled in from reference TRBV11-2 and TRBJ2-3): EAGVAQSPRYKIIEKRQSVAFWCNPISGHATLYWYQQILGQGPKLLIQFQNNGVVDDSQLPKDRFSAERLKGVDSTLKIQPAKLEDSAVYLCASSLDRADTQYFGPGTRLTVL.

This sequence joins TRBV28 and TRBJ1-2; D possibly corresponds to TRBD1 (6 bases). The V gene lost 5 bases and the J gene lost 4 bases, with 17 bases spanning the gap. The CDR3 is 15 residues long. Germline CDR1 MDHEN, CDR2 SYDVKM. This CDR3 reads CASSAGGASIYGYTF. The CDR3 DNA sequence: TGTGCCAGCAGTGCGGGGGGGGCATCAATCTATGGCTACACCTTC.

This clone was recorded once. J is TRBJ1-1 and V is TRBV27, with unresolved D. CDR3 length: 15 amino acids. V gave up 3 bases and J gave up 5 bases, with 16 bases separating them. The germline gives CDR1 MNHEY, CDR2 SMNVEV (reference sequence). The CDR3 DNA follows: TGTGCCAGCAGTTTTTCCATAAGATCGGGGACTGAAGCTTTCTTT. Translation gives CASSFSIRSGTEAFF.

Regarding this clone: Given a far larger clone just one base away, this is likely a sequencing read error. Here the CDR3 DNA reads TGTGCCAGCAGCGTAAGACAGGGGGATTCTAGCTACACCTTC. It translates to CASSVRQGDSSYTF. The rearrangement uses TRBV5-4 and TRBJ1-2; 9 nucleotides agree with TRBD1. Germline CDR1 and CDR2: SGHNT and YYREEE (reference sequence). The CDR3 is 14 amino acids. The junction had 10 bases not matched to a gene; V was cut back by 4 bases and J by 9 bases.

This chain links TRBV18 with TRBJ1-3, with a weak D call TRBD1 (6 bases). This CDR3 spans 15 amino acids. Germline V gene data show CDR1 as KGHSH and CDR2 as LQKENI. Trimming took off 6 bases at V and 2 bases at J, with 14 bases between the two ends. CDR3 loop: CASSPSGATGNTIYF. The CDR3 DNA reads TGTGCCAGCTCCCCCTCGGGGGCGACTGGAAACACCATATATTTT.

The genes are TRBV27 and TRBJ1-3; D is unresolved. V dropped 6 bases and J dropped 4 bases, with 16 bases sitting between them. The germline CDR1 and CDR2 sequences are MNHEY and SMNVEV (reference sequence). This CDR3 spans 15 amino acids. The CDR3 is CASRAAPLGGNTIYF. The DNA for the CDR3 is TGTGCCAGCAGGGCGGCCCCATTAGGAGGAAACACCATATATTTT.

The rearrangement links TRBV20-1 to TRBJ2-5, with D unresolved. Germline V lookup: CDR1 DFQATT, CDR2 SNEGSKA (reference sequence). CDR3 length: 11 residues. V was cut by 4 bases and J by 3 bases, with 6 bases left in between. The CDR3 loop is CSAIPEETQYF. The CDR3 DNA reads TGCAGTGCTATTCCAGAAGAGACCCAGTACTTC.

This chain connects TRBV5-1 to TRBJ1-3, with D perhaps matching TRBD1 (5 bases). This CDR3 has 14 amino acids. V was shortened by 3 bases and J by 0 bases, with 7 bases between the two germline ends. The V gene's germline CDR1 is SGHRS and CDR2 YFSETQ. CDR3 coding DNA: TGCGCCAGCAGCTCGACAGTCTCTGGAAACACCATATATTTT. Its translation is CASSSTVSGNTIYF.

Details on this clone: Other DNA sequences in the same sample also yield this CDR3. The V call is TRBV7-2, the J call TRBJ2-5; 7 bases agree with TRBD1. With 3 bases clipped from V and 2 bases from J, the junction kept 3 bases outside the gene matches. The CDR3 is 14 residues long. The germline V gene encodes CDR1 SGHTA and CDR2 FQGNSA. CDR3 in amino acids: CASSFGTAQETQYF. CDR3 DNA: TGTGCCAGCAGCTTTGGGACAGCTCAAGAGACCCAGTACTTC.

The V gene is TRBV27, the J gene TRBJ2-6; D gene unclear. There are 17 residues in the CDR3. Trimming pared 5 bases from V and 0 bases from J, leaving 14 bases between. Germline values: CDR1 MNHEY, CDR2 SMNVEV (reference sequence). The CDR3 nucleotides are TGTGCCAGCAGTGTCCGGTGGGTAAGCTCTGGGGCCAACGTCCTGACTTTC. It yields the protein CASSVRWVSSGANVLTF.

This chain links TRBV5-1 with TRBJ2-2, with 11 bases fitting TRBD2. The V gene end was trimmed by 5 bases and the J gene end by 7 bases; junction bases not matched to a gene: 7. Germline CDR1 SGHRS, CDR2 YFSETQ. This CDR3 comprises 15 residues. CDR3 residues: CASRRLAGTSGELFF. The DNA of the CDR3 is TGCGCCAGCAGGCGACTAGCGGGGACCAGCGGGGAGCTGTTTTTT. Full variable domain (rest looked up from reference TRBV5-1 and TRBJ2-2): KAGVTQTPRYLIKTRGQQVTLSCSPISGHRSVSWYQQTPGQGLQFLFEYFSETQRNKGNFPGRFSGRQFSNSRSEMNVSTLELGDSALYLCASRRLAGTSGELFFGEGSRLTVL.

The rearrangement joins TRBV7-2 to TRBJ1-5, with D unresolved. The CDR3 runs to 15 residues. V gave up 2 bases and J gave up 1 base, with 9 bases separating them. CDR1 is SGHTA and CDR2 is FQGNSA in the germline V gene. The CDR3, as DNA: TGTGCCAGCAGCTTATGGGTGTCGAGCAATCAGCCCCAGCATTTT. The encoded protein is CASSLWVSSNQPQHF.

This clone was detected only a few times. The sample has other DNA sequences that encode this CDR3 too. The V call is TRBV5-1, the J call TRBJ1-5; no clear D. The CDR3 spans 13 residues. Germline V gene lookup returns CDR1 SGHRS and CDR2 YFSETQ. With 4 bases removed from V and 0 bases from J, the gap between germline ends came to 5 bases. The CDR3 loop is CASSLVSNQPQHF. CDR3 nucleotide sequence: TGCGCCAGCAGCCTAGTTAGCAATCAGCCCCAGCATTTT.

The chain combines TRBV12-5 with TRBJ2-1; 10 nucleotides match TRBD2. The V gene end was trimmed by 4 bases and the J gene end by 5 bases; junction bases not matched to a gene: 5. Looked up from germline, CDR1 is LGHNT and CDR2 is FRNRAP. This CDR3 is built from 15 residues. This CDR3 reads CASGSQAGGHNEQFF. The CDR3 nucleotides are TGTGCTAGTGGTTCACAAGCGGGAGGGCACAATGAGCAGTTCTTC.

Worth noting for this clone: Other nucleotide sequences in the sample specify the same CDR3. This chain connects TRBV9 to TRBJ2-5; no firm D call. Trimming left V 0 bases short and J 4 bases short, with 13 bases between. Germline-derived CDR1 and CDR2 are SGDLS and YYNGEE. CDR3 length equals 15 residues. CDR3 region: CASSVVSGSGETQYF. CDR3 DNA: TGTGCCAGCAGCGTAGTTTCTGGGTCCGGAGAGACCCAGTACTTC.

The chain joins TRBV5-1 to TRBJ2-5; D not resolved. Trimming removed 0 bases at V and 4 bases at J, with 7 bases between. CDR1 and CDR2 (germline): SGHRS, YFSETQ. This CDR3 is built from 13 residues. The DNA of the CDR3 is TGCGCCAGCAGCTTGGGGGCCACAGAGACCCAGTACTTC. Its protein product is CASSLGATETQYF.

The chain joins TRBV30 to TRBJ1-5; tentative D call: TRBD1 (5 bases). Between the trimmed V and J ends, which lost 5 bases and 5 bases, there was a span of 13 bases. Looked up from germline, CDR1 is GTSNPN and CDR2 is SVGIG (reference sequence). The CDR3 spans 13 residues. The CDR3 bases are TGTGCCTGGGGGGGAGAATTAGATCAGCCCCAGCATTTT. This encodes CAWGGELDQPQHF.